One sample yielded the 18 T cell receptor beta chains listed below, sequenced in a study of blood T cell repertoires in COVID-19. Assay used: immunoSEQ multiplex PCR; TCRdb lists only in-frame clones, some missing. The table lists some 300,000 clones, about 87% of them singletons. The sequencing input was peripheral blood. Every receptor here comes from a woman in her forties or fifties with COVID-19, enrolled during active disease.

The rearrangement links TRBV19 to TRBJ2-3, with TRBD1 matching 10 bases. This CDR3 region has 15 residues. The J segment lost 3 bases and the V segment lost 6 bases, leaving 6 bases of the junction unmatched. Germline loops: CDR1 LNHDA, CDR2 SQIVND (reference sequence). The CDR3 region is CASRSRTGGTDTQYF. The CDR3 DNA sequence: TGTGCCAGTAGAAGTAGGACAGGGGGAACAGATACGCAGTATTTT.

The V and J genes are TRBV6-2 or TRBV6-3 and TRBJ2-5; 9 bases line up with TRBD1. The ends lost 0 bases at V and 2 bases at J; junction bases unmatched: 10. CDR3 length: 18 residues. Germline-derived CDR1 and CDR2 are MNHEY and SVGEGT. CDR3 loop: CASSYSLGTGWGQETQYF. The CDR3 coding sequence is TGTGCCAGCAGTTACTCATTGGGGACAGGGTGGGGACAAGAGACCCAGTACTTC.

The rearrangement uses TRBV19 and TRBJ1-2, with 8 bases matching TRBD1. The V and J ends lost 3 bases and 6 bases, in that order; junction bases with no gene match: 6. CDR3 length: 14 amino acids. Germline lookup yields CDR1 LNHDA and CDR2 SQIVND (reference sequence). CDR3: CASSIRGQAHGYTF. CDR3 nucleotide sequence: TGTGCCAGTAGTATCAGGGGACAGGCCCATGGCTACACCTTC.

The rearrangement uses TRBV18 and TRBJ2-5, with 8 bases that match TRBD2. Looked up from germline, CDR1 is KGHSH and CDR2 is LQKENI. The length of the CDR3 is 15 residues. Germline trimming cut 3 bases from V and 3 bases from J; bases unmatched to any gene: 6. The CDR3 DNA reads TGTGCCAGCTCACCCTTCACCGGGGGGGAAGAGACCCAGTACTTC. It specifies CASSPFTGGEETQYF.

V and J are TRBV2 and TRBJ2-5; the match to TRBD2 covers 10 bases. The length of the CDR3 is 15 residues. The trim removed 4 bases at V and 7 bases at J, leaving 9 bases unmatched. The V gene's germline CDR1 is SNHLY and CDR2 FYNNEI. The CDR3 DNA sequence: TGTGCCAGCAGTGCGGCTAGCGGGGGTGCAGGGACCCAGTACTTC. Protein sequence: CASSAASGGAGTQYF. Using reference TRBV2 and TRBJ2-5 for the parts outside the CDR3, the full variable domain is EPEVTQTPSHQVTQMGQEVILRCVPISNHLYFYWYRQILGQKVEFLVSFYNNEISEKSEIFDDQFSVERPDGSNFTLKIRSTKLEDSAMYFCASSAASGGAGTQYFGPGTRLLVL.

The J gene is TRBJ1-2, the V gene TRBV29-1; 7 bases line up with TRBD1. CDR1 is SQVTM, CDR2 ANQGSEA, per germline. CDR3 size: 12 residues. V trimming: 7 bases; J trimming: 7 bases; junction bases outside the gene matches: 9. CDR3 sequence: CSATGTGSGYTF. The CDR3 nucleotides read TGCAGCGCGACAGGGACGGGTTCTGGCTACACCTTC.

The chain employs TRBV7-2 and TRBJ2-1; possible D gene TRBD1, 5 bases. V was shortened by 3 bases and J by 0 bases, with 9 bases between the two germline ends. This CDR3 spans 15 amino acids. Germline CDR1 reads SGHTA; CDR2 reads FQGNSA. The CDR3 region is CASSLTVYSYNEQFF. The CDR3 DNA sequence: TGTGCCAGCAGCTTGACAGTATACTCCTACAATGAGCAGTTCTTC. Complete variable domain (other parts from reference TRBV7-2 and TRBJ2-1): GAGVSQSPSNKVTEKGKDVELRCDPISGHTALYWYRQSLGQGLEFLIYFQGNSAPDKSGLPSDRFSAERTGGSVSTLTIQRTQQEDSAVYLCASSLTVYSYNEQFFGPGTRLTVL.

The gene calls are TRBV5-4 and TRBJ1-1; 9 bases are shared with TRBD1. Germline CDR1 is SGHNT and CDR2 is YYREEE (reference sequence). This CDR3 has 12 residues. After removal of 0 bases from V and 12 bases from J, the junction contained 3 bases not matched to a gene. CDR3 coding DNA: TGTGCCAGCAGCTTGGAGACAGGGGGAACTTTCTTT. It specifies CASSLETGGTFF.

The genes are TRBV5-4 and TRBJ2-7; 8 bases agree with TRBD2. V lost 2 bases to trimming and J lost 2 bases; unmatched junction nucleotides: 9. The CDR3 extends over 16 amino acids. Per the germline V gene, CDR1 is SGHNT and CDR2 is YYREEE (reference sequence). CDR3 in DNA: TGTGCCAGCAGCTTCAGTCCGGGACTAGGAACCTACGAGCAGTACTTC. It translates to CASSFSPGLGTYEQYF.

V is TRBV6-6 and J is TRBJ2-4; D is ambiguous. The CDR3 has 14 residues. Trimming pared 6 bases from V and 0 bases from J, leaving 9 bases between. Germline V gene lookup returns CDR1 MNHNY and CDR2 SVGAGI (reference sequence). The CDR3 sequence is CASSDTLAKNIQYF. CDR3 DNA: TGTGCCAGCAGCGACACATTAGCCAAAAACATTCAGTACTTC.

The chain is built from TRBV18 and TRBJ2-1; no clear D. There are 13 residues in the CDR3. Germline assignment: CDR1 KGHSH and CDR2 LQKENI. V was clipped by 10 bases and J by 2 bases, with 12 bases between them. CDR3: CANSGGTYNEQFF. Here the CDR3 DNA reads TGTGCCAATTCGGGTGGTACCTACAATGAGCAGTTCTTC.

This rearrangement joins TRBV6-1 to TRBJ1-4; D gene unclear. The V and J ends lost 1 base and 2 bases respectively, with 8 bases between them. Germline loops: CDR1 MNHNS, CDR2 SASEGT. The CDR3 length is 15 residues. CDR3 nucleotides: TGTGCCAGCAGTGAAGTAGCTGGCACTAATGAAAAACTGTTTTTT. Translation gives CASSEVAGTNEKLFF.

This sequence joins TRBV19 and TRBJ1-1; tentatively, D is TRBD1 (6 bases). V lost 6 bases and J lost 2, with 10 bases in between. This CDR3 has 13 residues. The germline V gene encodes CDR1 LNHDA and CDR2 SQIVND (reference sequence). The CDR3 region has the DNA TGTGCCAGTAGCTTGGGGACAAACACTGAAGCTTTCTTT. Translated: CASSLGTNTEAFF.

The chain links TRBV7-9 to TRBJ2-7, with D perhaps TRBD2 (7 bases). Trimming took 3 bases from V and 1 from J, leaving 13 bases between them. The CDR3 spans 15 residues. Germline lookup yields CDR1 SEHNR and CDR2 FQNEAQ (reference sequence). CDR3 sequence (DNA): TGTGCCAGCAGCTTTGGGGGGGCGAGGTCCTACGAGCAGTACTTC. It codes for CASSFGGARSYEQYF. Full variable domain (remainder filled in from reference TRBV7-9 and TRBJ2-7): DTGVSQNPRHKITKRGQNVTFRCDPISEHNRLYWYRQTLGQGPEFLTYFQNEAQLEKSRLLSDRFSAERPKGSFSTLEIQRTEQGDSAMYLCASSFGGARSYEQYFGPGTRLTVT.

This chain joins TRBV7-2 and TRBJ1-2; possibly TRBD1 for D (6 bases). From germline, CDR1 is SGHTA and CDR2 FQGNSA. V was shortened by 5 bases and J by 3 bases, with 19 bases between the two germline ends. The CDR3 spans 16 residues. CDR3 nucleotides: TGTGCCAGCAGCACAAAGGGGGGGGGCGCGTACTATGGCTACACCTTC. This sequence encodes CASSTKGGGAYYGYTF.

This clone has just a few counts. V is TRBV4-2 and J is TRBJ1-1; no firm D call. This CDR3 is 15 amino acids long. V was cut by 3 bases and J by 0 bases, with 11 bases left in between. The V gene's germline CDR1 is LGHNA and CDR2 YNFKEQ. In DNA form, the CDR3 reads TGTGCCAGCAGCCACCTACAGAGCATGAACACTGAAGCTTTCTTT. Protein product: CASSHLQSMNTEAFF.

This rearrangement joins TRBV18 to TRBJ2-5; 15 nucleotides line up with TRBD2. Germline V gene lookup returns CDR1 KGHSH and CDR2 LQKENI. CDR3 size: 19 residues. V shed 2 bases and J 4 bases; nucleotides not matched to a gene: 11. The CDR3 region is CASSPTGTGLAGGGETQYF. The CDR3 nucleotides are TGTGCCAGCTCACCAACCGGGACGGGACTAGCGGGAGGAGGAGAGACCCAGTACTTC. Variable domain in full (rest from reference TRBV18 and TRBJ2-5): NAGVMQNPRHLVRRRGQEARLRCSPMKGHSHVYWYRQLPEEGLKFMVYLQKENIIDESGMPKERFSAEFPKEGPSILRIQQVVRGDSAAYFCASSPTGTGLAGGGETQYFGPGTRLLVL.

The rearrangement links TRBV9 to TRBJ2-7, with D perhaps TRBD2 (6 bases). CDR1 and CDR2 from the germline V gene are SGDLS and YYNGEE. CDR3 size: 15 residues. V gave up 0 bases and J gave up 0 bases, with 10 bases separating them. This CDR3 is CASSVDGLSSYEQYF. The CDR3 DNA follows: TGTGCCAGCAGCGTAGACGGACTAAGCTCCTACGAGCAGTACTTC.